This passage covers 8 T cell receptor beta chains from one sample sequenced in a study of cytomegalovirus exposure and HLA in healthy donors. A multiplex PCR was run with 60 Vbeta primers and 13 Jbeta primers. Libraries were prepared by immunoSEQ multiplex PCR; TCRdb keeps only in-frame clonotypes and omits some of them. This sample has roughly 73,000 clones, with 84% found just once. The sequenced sample consisted of PBMCs. The receptor source for this set is a woman between 50 and 59 years old in good health and CMV-seronegative.

This clone was picked up one time. The chain combines TRBV19 with TRBJ1-1; D possibly corresponds to TRBD1 (5 bases). The CDR3 is 16 amino acids. Trimming stripped 2 bases from V and 1 base from J, with 14 bases between. Germline V gives CDR1 LNHDA, CDR2 SQIVND (reference sequence). CDR3 DNA sequence: TGTGCCAGTAGTATAAGAGTGACCCAGGGGAACACTGAAGCTTTCTTT. This translates into CASSIRVTQGNTEAFF.

This clone showed up just once. This chain connects TRBV7-9 to TRBJ1-4, with 8 bases matching TRBD1. This CDR3 has 14 residues. With V trimmed by 5 bases and J by 7 bases, 6 bases remained unmatched. Germline loops: CDR1 SEHNR, CDR2 FQNEAQ (reference sequence). CDR3 DNA sequence: TGTGCCAGCAGCCTGGACAGGGAGGGTGAAAAACTGTTTTTT. Its translation is CASSLDREGEKLFF.

This clone was counted only a few times. The chain is built from TRBV6-6 and TRBJ1-4, with a tentative D call TRBD1 (5 bases). CDR3 length equals 11 residues. The germline V gene has CDR1 MNHNY and CDR2 SVGAGI (reference sequence). Trimming shortened V by 6 bases and J by 8 bases, and 7 bases separated the two germline ends. The CDR3 region has the DNA TGTGCCAGCAGCCCAGGGGAAAAACTGTTTTTT. It codes for CASSPGEKLFF.

This sequence joins TRBV7-9 and TRBJ2-5, with 12 bases fitting TRBD1. The germline V gene encodes CDR1 SEHNR and CDR2 FQNEAQ (reference sequence). V lost 5 bases and J lost 5; bases outside the gene matches: 6. CDR3 length equals 15 residues. This CDR3 is CASSVGQGAGETQYF. As DNA, the CDR3 is TGTGCCAGCAGCGTGGGACAGGGGGCCGGTGAGACCCAGTACTTC. Supplemented by reference TRBV7-9 and TRBJ2-5, the full variable domain reads DTGVSQNPRHKITKRGQNVTFRCDPISEHNRLYWYRQTLGQGPEFLTYFQNEAQLEKSRLLSDRFSAERPKGSFSTLEIQRTEQGDSAMYLCASSVGQGAGETQYFGPGTRLLVL.

V is TRBV10-3 and J is TRBJ1-2, with D maybe TRBD1 (5 bases). V was shortened by 0 bases and J by 4 bases, with 15 bases between the two germline ends. CDR3 length: 16 residues. Germline CDR1 is ENHRY and CDR2 is SYGVKD. This CDR3 reads CAISESAGDRFYGYTF. In DNA form, the CDR3 reads TGTGCCATCAGTGAGTCCGCCGGAGACAGATTCTATGGCTACACCTTC.

The gene calls are TRBV7-2 and TRBJ2-1, with unresolved D. Trimming took 5 bases from V and 1 from J, leaving 9 bases between them. This CDR3 comprises 14 residues. Germline CDR1 SGHTA, CDR2 FQGNSA. The CDR3 spells CASSPWLSYNEQFF. The CDR3, as DNA: TGTGCCAGCAGCCCTTGGCTTTCCTACAATGAGCAGTTCTTC.

The gene calls are TRBV6-1 and TRBJ1-1, with D possibly TRBD1 on 5 matching bases. The CDR3 is 12 residues long. Germline V CDR1 and CDR2: MNHNS, SASEGT. The V end was cut by 6 bases, the J end by 4 bases, with 9 bases between. Here the CDR3 DNA reads TGTGCCAGCAGCTTAGACAGCACTGAAGCTTTCTTT. It encodes CASSLDSTEAFF.

This clone was seen a few times. The chain is built from TRBV4-3 and TRBJ1-1, with TRBD1 matching 10 bases. Germline V gene data show CDR1 as LGHNA and CDR2 as YSLEER. The CDR3 spans 15 residues. V dropped 0 bases and J dropped 5; count of bases not matched to a gene: 3. The CDR3 sequence: CASSQDRQGATEAFF. The CDR3 bases are TGCGCCAGCAGCCAAGATCGACAGGGGGCGACTGAAGCTTTCTTT.